These T cell receptor beta chains were read from a single sample in a study of spatial heterogeneity in lung cancer. In TCRdb, the 5' RACE reads were re-called with MiXCR into one record per CDR3 protein. The table lists fewer than 100,000 distinct CDR3 sequences, 19% of them singletons. The sequences come from PBMCs, collected at follow-up. These receptors all come from a male donor with early-stage non-small cell lung cancer. The CDR3 runs from the conserved cysteine through the conserved F or W. D genes are given only for firm matches. Clone size is given for some rows only: seen once, a few or many times, or a class if the clone is expanded.

v_gene: TRBV12-3/TRBV12-4; abundance: NA; j_gene: TRBJ2-1; d_gene: NA; CDR3aa: CASSLGQLYNEQFF; CDR3nt: TGTGCCAGCAGTTTAGGGCAGCTTTACAATGAGCAGTTCTTC
v_gene: TRBV5-1; abundance: few; j_gene: TRBJ2-5; d_gene: NA; CDR3aa: CASSLDGARQETQYF; CDR3nt: TGCGCCAGCAGCTTGGACGGCGCCAGACAAGAGACCCAGTACTTC
v_gene: TRBV27; abundance: few; j_gene: TRBJ2-2; d_gene: TRBD2; CDR3aa: CASSLGGRPGELFF; CDR3nt: TGTGCCAGCAGTCTGGGCGGGAGGCCGGGGGAGCTGTTTTTT
v_gene: TRBV5-1; abundance: many; j_gene: TRBJ2-3; d_gene: NA; CDR3aa: CASSFGHSDTQYF; CDR3nt: TGCGCCAGCAGCTTCGGCCACTCAGATACGCAGTATTTT
v_gene: TRBV24-1; abundance: many; j_gene: TRBJ1-2; d_gene: NA; CDR3aa: CATSQGAGGYTF; CDR3nt: TGTGCCACCAGTCAGGGAGCCGGTGGCTACACCTTC
v_gene: TRBV12-3/TRBV12-4; abundance: few; j_gene: TRBJ1-3; d_gene: TRBD1; CDR3aa: CASSLTGISGNTIYF; CDR3nt: TGTGCCAGCAGTCTGACAGGGATCTCTGGAAACACCATATATTTT
v_gene: TRBV5-1; abundance: many; j_gene: TRBJ2-3; d_gene: TRBD2; CDR3aa: CASSSASGGFTDTQYF; CDR3nt: TGCGCCAGCAGCTCGGCTAGCGGGGGATTCACAGATACGCAGTATTTT
v_gene: TRBV28; abundance: many; j_gene: TRBJ2-1; d_gene: NA; CDR3aa: CASSPQGGGYNEQFF; CDR3nt: TGTGCCAGCAGTCCCCAGGGGGGGGGCTACAATGAGCAGTTCTTC
v_gene: TRBV27; abundance: few; j_gene: TRBJ1-1; d_gene: NA; CDR3aa: CASSLSSLFRMNTEAFF; CDR3nt: TGTGCCAGCAGTTTATCGTCCCTTTTCCGGATGAACACTGAAGCTTTCTTT
v_gene: TRBV2; abundance: NA; j_gene: TRBJ1-2; d_gene: NA; CDR3aa: CASSIPPGLDTF; CDR3nt: TGTGCCAGCAGCATCCCTCCCGGGTTAGACACCTTC
v_gene: TRBV9; abundance: NA; j_gene: TRBJ1-3; d_gene: NA; CDR3aa: CASSVDPASSSGNTIYF; CDR3nt: TGTGCCAGCAGCGTAGATCCAGCTTCGTCCTCTGGAAACACCATATATTTT
v_gene: TRBV5-6; abundance: NA; j_gene: TRBJ1-1; d_gene: NA; CDR3aa: CASSWKNMNTEAFF; CDR3nt: TGTGCCAGCAGCTGGAAGAACATGAACACTGAAGCTTTCTTT
v_gene: TRBV4-1; abundance: once; j_gene: TRBJ1-1; d_gene: TRBD1; CDR3aa: CASSQEQGVGTEAFF; CDR3nt: TGCGCCAGCAGCCAAGAACAGGGGGTAGGCACTGAAGCTTTCTTT
v_gene: TRBV30; abundance: many; j_gene: TRBJ1-1; d_gene: NA; CDR3aa: CAWRLWSNTEAFF; CDR3nt: TGTGCCTGGAGGCTATGGTCGAACACTGAAGCTTTCTTT
v_gene: TRBV12-3/TRBV12-4; abundance: NA; j_gene: TRBJ2-6; d_gene: NA; CDR3aa: CASSISGTYNVLTF; CDR3nt: TGTGCCAGCAGCATTTCCGGGACCTACAACGTCCTGACTTTC
v_gene: TRBV5-1; abundance: many; j_gene: TRBJ1-1; d_gene: NA; CDR3aa: CASRLREDGTEAFF; CDR3nt: TGCGCCAGCAGGCTAAGGGAGGACGGTACTGAAGCTTTCTTT
v_gene: TRBV13; abundance: many; j_gene: TRBJ1-2; d_gene: TRBD1; CDR3aa: CASRRQGAYGYTF; CDR3nt: TGTGCCAGCCGGAGACAGGGGGCCTATGGCTACACCTTC
v_gene: TRBV3-1; abundance: few; j_gene: TRBJ1-1; d_gene: NA; CDR3aa: CASSQAEGQSQAFF; CDR3nt: TGTGCCAGCAGCCAAGCCGAAGGACAGAGCCAAGCTTTCTTT
v_gene: TRBV4-3; abundance: few; j_gene: TRBJ2-1; d_gene: NA; CDR3aa: CASSLRPNRAGAYNEQFF; CDR3nt: TGCGCCAGCAGCTTAAGGCCAAACAGGGCGGGGGCGTACAATGAGCAGTTCTTC
v_gene: TRBV2; abundance: NA; j_gene: TRBJ2-5; d_gene: NA; CDR3aa: CASKTSDTLTGTQYF; CDR3nt: TGTGCCAGCAAGACTTCTGACACCCTTACAGGGACCCAGTACTTC
v_gene: TRBV6-2/TRBV6-3; abundance: NA; j_gene: TRBJ2-4; d_gene: NA; CDR3aa: CASSNAGIAKNIQYF; CDR3nt: TGTGCCAGCAGCAACGCGGGAATAGCCAAAAACATTCAGTACTTC
v_gene: TRBV5-1; abundance: NA; j_gene: TRBJ2-2; d_gene: TRBD1; CDR3aa: CASSLVLQGARGVNTGELFF; CDR3nt: TGCGCCAGCAGCTTGGTACTACAGGGGGCGCGAGGTGTGAACACCGGGGAGCTGTTTTTT
v_gene: TRBV4-3; abundance: NA; j_gene: TRBJ1-2; d_gene: NA; CDR3aa: CASSQDSWAVGYTF; CDR3nt: TGCGCCAGCAGCCAAGACTCCTGGGCCGTTGGCTACACCTTC
v_gene: TRBV6-6; abundance: few; j_gene: TRBJ1-5; d_gene: NA; CDR3aa: CASRGRTDSNQPQHF; CDR3nt: TGTGCCAGCAGAGGACGGACGGATAGCAATCAGCCCCAGCATTTT
v_gene: TRBV6-7; abundance: NA; j_gene: TRBJ2-3; d_gene: TRBD1; CDR3aa: CASTPPVRDRLTDTQYF; CDR3nt: TGTGCCAGCACCCCGCCGGTCCGGGACAGACTTACAGATACGCAGTATTTT
v_gene: TRBV7-9; abundance: NA; j_gene: TRBJ1-2; d_gene: TRBD1; CDR3aa: CASSFDRGAHGYTF; CDR3nt: TGTGCCAGCAGCTTCGACAGGGGGGCTCATGGCTACACCTTC
v_gene: TRBV14; abundance: NA; j_gene: TRBJ2-4; d_gene: NA; CDR3aa: CASSQAPRGIQYF; CDR3nt: TGTGCCAGCAGCCAGGCTCCCAGGGGCATTCAGTACTTC
v_gene: TRBV7-2; abundance: NA; j_gene: TRBJ2-1; d_gene: NA; CDR3aa: CASSFTLFYNEQFF; CDR3nt: TGTGCCAGCAGCTTCACTCTCTTCTACAATGAGCAGTTCTTC
v_gene: TRBV4-1; abundance: NA; j_gene: TRBJ2-3; d_gene: NA; CDR3aa: CASSQDYAGSTDTQYF; CDR3nt: TGCGCCAGCAGCCAAGATTACGCGGGAAGCACAGATACGCAGTATTTT
v_gene: TRBV7-2; abundance: NA; j_gene: TRBJ2-2; d_gene: NA; CDR3aa: CASSLGQPSTGELFF; CDR3nt: TGTGCCAGCAGCTTAGGGCAGCCCAGCACCGGGGAGCTGTTTTTT
v_gene: TRBV23-1; abundance: few; j_gene: TRBJ2-1; d_gene: TRBD2; CDR3aa: CASGRGLAGIDEQFF; CDR3nt: TGCGCCAGCGGACGGGGACTAGCGGGGATCGATGAGCAGTTCTTC
v_gene: TRBV6-5; abundance: few; j_gene: TRBJ2-1; d_gene: TRBD2; CDR3aa: CASSYSSGGSSYNEQFF; CDR3nt: TGTGCCAGCAGTTACAGTAGCGGGGGAAGCTCCTACAATGAGCAGTTCTTC
v_gene: TRBV20-1; abundance: few; j_gene: TRBJ2-3; d_gene: TRBD2; CDR3aa: CSAREGGSGTDTQYF; CDR3nt: TGCAGTGCTAGAGAGGGCGGGAGTGGGACAGATACGCAGTATTTT
v_gene: TRBV5-1; abundance: NA; j_gene: TRBJ2-7; d_gene: NA; CDR3aa: CASSLARGNEQYF; CDR3nt: TGCGCCAGCAGCTTGGCGAGGGGCAACGAGCAGTACTTC
v_gene: TRBV5-6; abundance: few; j_gene: TRBJ1-5; d_gene: NA; CDR3aa: CASSLWQGNQPQHF; CDR3nt: TGTGCCAGCAGCTTGTGGCAGGGAAATCAGCCCCAGCATTTT
v_gene: TRBV7-2; abundance: NA; j_gene: TRBJ1-5; d_gene: TRBD1; CDR3aa: CASSSGGQGSNQPQHF; CDR3nt: TGTGCCAGCAGCTCGGGCGGACAGGGTAGCAATCAGCCCCAGCATTTT
v_gene: TRBV5-1; abundance: NA; j_gene: TRBJ2-3; d_gene: TRBD1; CDR3aa: CASSTRQGGTDTQYF; CDR3nt: TGCGCCAGCAGCACTCGACAGGGGGGGACAGATACGCAGTATTTT
v_gene: TRBV11-2; abundance: few; j_gene: TRBJ2-2; d_gene: TRBD1; CDR3aa: CASSFRQGVNTGELFF; CDR3nt: TGTGCCAGCAGCTTTAGACAGGGGGTAAACACCGGGGAGCTGTTTTTT
v_gene: TRBV12-3/TRBV12-4; abundance: few; j_gene: TRBJ2-3; d_gene: TRBD2; CDR3aa: CASSLRTSGADTQYF; CDR3nt: TGTGCCAGCAGTCTCAGGACTAGCGGGGCGGATACGCAGTATTTT
v_gene: TRBV20-1; abundance: NA; j_gene: TRBJ1-5; d_gene: NA; CDR3aa: CSARDSGGSFKSNQPQHF; CDR3nt: TGCAGTGCTAGAGATTCGGGGGGGTCGTTTAAGAGCAATCAGCCCCAGCATTTT
v_gene: TRBV5-1; abundance: few; j_gene: TRBJ2-5; d_gene: NA; CDR3aa: CASSLSRQGETQYF; CDR3nt: TGCGCCAGCAGCTTGAGCCGGCAAGGAGAGACCCAGTACTTC
v_gene: TRBV10-2; abundance: many; j_gene: TRBJ2-1; d_gene: NA; CDR3aa: CASSESKGNEQFF; CDR3nt: TGCGCCAGCAGTGAGTCTAAAGGGAATGAGCAGTTCTTC